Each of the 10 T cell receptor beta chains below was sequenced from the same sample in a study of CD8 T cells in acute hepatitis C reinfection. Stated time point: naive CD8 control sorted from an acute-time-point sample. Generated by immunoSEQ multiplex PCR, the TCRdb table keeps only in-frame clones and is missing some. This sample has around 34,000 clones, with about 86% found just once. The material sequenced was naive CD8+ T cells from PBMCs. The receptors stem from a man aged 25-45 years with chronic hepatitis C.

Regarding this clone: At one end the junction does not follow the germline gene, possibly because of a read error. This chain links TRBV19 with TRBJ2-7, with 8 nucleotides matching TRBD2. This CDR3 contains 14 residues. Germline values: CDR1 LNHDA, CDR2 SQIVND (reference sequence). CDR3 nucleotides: TGTGCCAGTAGCTCGGGGGGGAATGACTACGGGCAGTACTTC. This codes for CASSSGGNDYGQYF.

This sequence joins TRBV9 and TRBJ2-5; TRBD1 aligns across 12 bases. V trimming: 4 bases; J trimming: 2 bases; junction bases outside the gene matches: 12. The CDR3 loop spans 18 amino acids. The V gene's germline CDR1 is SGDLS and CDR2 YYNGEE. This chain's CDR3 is CASSISGTGGLSQETQYF. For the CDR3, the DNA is TGTGCCAGCAGCATTTCCGGGACAGGGGGCTTATCGCAAGAGACCCAGTACTTC.

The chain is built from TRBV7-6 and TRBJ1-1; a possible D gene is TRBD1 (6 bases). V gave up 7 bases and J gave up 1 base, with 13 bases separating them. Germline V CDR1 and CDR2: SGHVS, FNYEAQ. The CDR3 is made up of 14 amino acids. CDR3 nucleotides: TGTGCCAGCACCCATATGGGGGCGAACACTGAAGCTTTCTTT. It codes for CASTHMGANTEAFF.

The CDR3 nucleotides read TGTGCCACCAGCAGAGGGTTCTTAGGGGAAAAACTGTTTTTT. This translates into CATSRGFLGEKLFF. The chain carries TRBV15 and TRBJ1-4, with D unresolved. The V end lost 1 base, the J end lost 8 bases, and 11 bases lay between the germline ends. Germline V gene sequence: CDR1 LNHNV, CDR2 YYDKDF (reference sequence). The CDR3 consists of 14 residues. The whole variable domain, remainder taken from reference TRBV15 and TRBJ1-4, is DAMVIQNPRYQVTQFGKPVTLSCSQTLNHNVMYWYQQKSSQAPKLLFHYYDKDFNNEADTPDNFQSRRPNTSFCFLDIRSPGLGDTAMYLCATSRGFLGEKLFFGSGTQLSVL.

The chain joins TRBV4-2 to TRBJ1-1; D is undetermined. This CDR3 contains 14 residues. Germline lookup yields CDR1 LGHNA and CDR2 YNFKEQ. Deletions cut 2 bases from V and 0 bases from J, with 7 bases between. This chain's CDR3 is CASSQPSMNTEAFF. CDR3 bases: TGTGCCAGCAGCCAACCGAGCATGAACACTGAAGCTTTCTTT.

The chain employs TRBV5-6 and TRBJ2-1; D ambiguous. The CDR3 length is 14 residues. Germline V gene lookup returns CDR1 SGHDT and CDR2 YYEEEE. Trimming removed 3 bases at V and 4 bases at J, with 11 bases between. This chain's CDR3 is CASSSDLPYNEQFF. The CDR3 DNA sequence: TGTGCCAGCAGCTCGGACCTGCCTTACAATGAGCAGTTCTTC.

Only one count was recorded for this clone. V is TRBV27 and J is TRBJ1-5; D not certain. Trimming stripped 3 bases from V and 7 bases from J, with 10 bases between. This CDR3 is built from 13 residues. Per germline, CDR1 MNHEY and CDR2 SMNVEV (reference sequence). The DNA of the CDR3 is TGTGCCAGCAGTTTGAAGGGTAACCAGCCCCAGCATTTT. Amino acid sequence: CASSLKGNQPQHF.

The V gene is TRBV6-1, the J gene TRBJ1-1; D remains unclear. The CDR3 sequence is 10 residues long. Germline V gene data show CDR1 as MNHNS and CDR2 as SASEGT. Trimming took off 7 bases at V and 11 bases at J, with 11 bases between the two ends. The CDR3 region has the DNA TGTGCCAGCAAAGAGACCTCTGCTTTCTTT. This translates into CASKETSAFF.

CDR3 region: CSVGEADNEQFF. CDR3 coding DNA: TGCAGCGTTGGGGAAGCGGACAATGAGCAGTTCTTC. The rearrangement joins TRBV29-1 to TRBJ2-1; perhaps TRBD2 as D (5 bases). V lost 4 bases, J lost 5 bases, and 9 bases lay in between. Germline assignment: CDR1 SQVTM and CDR2 ANQGSEA. The CDR3 is 12 amino acids.

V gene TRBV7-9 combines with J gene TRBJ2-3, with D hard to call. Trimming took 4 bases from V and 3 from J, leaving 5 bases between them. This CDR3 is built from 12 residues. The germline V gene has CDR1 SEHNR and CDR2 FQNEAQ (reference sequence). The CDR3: CASSYLTDTQYF. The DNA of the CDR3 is TGTGCCAGCAGCTACCTAACAGATACGCAGTATTTT.